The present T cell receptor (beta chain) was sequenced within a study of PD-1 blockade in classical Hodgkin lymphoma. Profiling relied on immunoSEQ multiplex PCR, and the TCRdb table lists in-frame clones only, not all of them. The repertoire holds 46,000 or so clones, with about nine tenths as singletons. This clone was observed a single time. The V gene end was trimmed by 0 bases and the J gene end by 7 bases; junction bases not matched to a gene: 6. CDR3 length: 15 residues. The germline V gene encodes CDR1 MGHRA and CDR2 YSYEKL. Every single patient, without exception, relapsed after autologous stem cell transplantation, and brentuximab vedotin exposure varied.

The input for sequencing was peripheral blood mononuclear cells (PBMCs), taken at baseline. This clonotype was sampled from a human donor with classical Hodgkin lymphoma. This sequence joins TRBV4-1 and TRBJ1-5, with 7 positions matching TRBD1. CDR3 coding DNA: TGCGCCAGCAGCCAAGAGACAGGGTTAGGGCAGCCCCAGCATTTT. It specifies CASSQETGLGQPQHF.